This T cell receptor beta chain is drawn from a study of cytomegalovirus exposure and HLA in healthy donors. Study-level results: Because they were indistinguishable, some V segments, including TRBV6-2 and TRBV6-3, were excluded. Later analysis revealed greater clonal expansion in HLA-associated TCR beta chains than in equally common others.

With 60 Vbeta and 13 Jbeta primers, the PCR was carried out. Original processing methods: Roughly 11 million of the 75 million to 95 million unique TCR beta chains counted in a later analysis were shared. Data came from immunoSEQ multiplex PCR; TCRdb stores just in-frame clones and leaves some out. From that table come the V and J calls and clone size; the DNA was used to work out D and trimming. The data show roughly 80,000 clones, under 70% seen once. Germline CDR1 is PRHDT and CDR2 is FYEKMQ (reference sequence). This CDR3 region has 13 residues. With 5 bases removed from V and 0 bases from J, the gap between germline ends came to 8 bases. In this sample, this clone turned up a few times. Its target is not known.

The receptor's source is a woman aged 50 to 65 in good health and CMV-seropositive. Sequencing input: PBMCs. The chain employs TRBV13 and TRBJ2-7; D gene ambiguous. CDR3 loop: CASSPRDSYEQYF. As DNA, the CDR3 is TGTGCCAGCAGCCCTCGCGACTCCTACGAGCAGTACTTC.